The clone carrying this T cell receptor beta chain was recorded at least ten times. The antigen is not known. This sample is part of a study of identical twins. V shed 6 bases, J shed 3 bases, and the junction held 10 bases outside the gene matches. Germline V gene data show CDR1 as SEHNR and CDR2 as FQNEAQ (reference sequence). The CDR3 loop spans 15 amino acids. One entry per CDR3 protein results from TCRdb running MiXCR on the 5' RACE reads. The sample includes 200,000 to 250,000 distinct CDR3 sequences, under 10% of them seen just once. General observations from the study: Cord blood beta clonotypes present at high abundance carried fewer insertions; no such pattern appeared in memory repertoires.

These data were likewise used in another study, on yellow fever vaccine responses in identical twins.

The chain joins TRBV7-9 to TRBJ2-7; 8 nucleotides align to TRBD2. Sequenced input: memory (CD45RO+) T cells sorted from blood. The TCR originated in a woman aged 18-29 years in good health. The DNA for the CDR3 is TGTGCCAGCAGTAAGACTAGCGCCGAAGACTACGAGCAGTACTTC. It yields the protein CASSKTSAEDYEQYF.